This passage covers 10 T cell receptor beta chains from one sample sequenced in a study of T cells in Graves' hyperthyroidism and ophthalmopathy. Template material for amplifying TCR beta CDR3 regions consisted of RNA transcripts. RT-PCR in the first round (using the HTBI primer set) targeted the TCR CDR3. TCRdb passed the multiplex PCR reads through MiXCR, listing each CDR3 protein once. The data contain about half a million distinct CDR3 sequences, 15% to 20% of them singletons. Material for sequencing was blood. These receptors were taken from a man between 40 and 49 years old with Graves' ophthalmopathy.

This rearrangement joins TRBV6-1 to TRBJ2-6; D is uncertain. CDR1 is MNHNS and CDR2 is SASEGT in the germline V gene. V lost 3 bases, J lost 3 bases, and 9 bases lay in between. The CDR3 totals 15 residues. Here the CDR3 reads CASSEFGFGANVLTF. CDR3 coding DNA: TGTGCCAGCAGTGAGTTTGGTTTTGGGGCCAACGTCCTGACTTTC.

This clonotype has at least ten counts. The chain recombines TRBV18 with TRBJ2-7; D not certain. Trimming cost V 2 bases and J 5 bases, with 7 bases left between them. CDR1 and CDR2 from the germline V gene are KGHSH and LQKENI. The CDR3 extends over 12 amino acids. For the CDR3, the DNA is TGTGCCAGCTCACCAAAAGGAGACGAGCAGTACTTC. Translating gives CASSPKGDEQYF.

This clonotype showed up many times. This chain joins TRBV18 and TRBJ2-7, with D possibly matching TRBD2 (6 bases). This CDR3 has 13 amino acids. Trimming stripped 5 bases from V and 5 bases from J, with 13 bases between. In germline, CDR1 is KGHSH, CDR2 LQKENI. The CDR3 protein is CASSALGGDEQYF. The DNA of the CDR3 is TGTGCCAGCTCAGCGTTGGGGGGAGACGAGCAGTACTTC.

A single count supports this clonotype. The junction shows a germline mismatch at one end, possibly a read error. The J gene is TRBJ1-1, the V gene TRBV4-3, with TRBD1 identical over 9 bases. CDR1 LGHNA and CDR2 YSLEER come from the germline V gene. CDR3 length equals 15 residues. CDR3 nucleotide sequence: TGCACCAGCAGCCAAGGACAGGGGAGGAACACTGAAGCTTTCTTT. As protein: CTSSQGQGRNTEAFF.

The V and J genes are TRBV5-1 and TRBJ1-3, with D perhaps matching TRBD1 (6 bases). Germline V CDR1 and CDR2: SGHRS, YFSETQ. V lost 4 bases to trimming and J lost 4 bases, with 15 bases between them. The CDR3 extends over 15 amino acids. The chain's CDR3 is CASSPTGFRGNTIYF. CDR3 bases: TGCGCCAGCAGCCCCACAGGGTTTCGAGGAAACACCATATATTTT. The variable domain in full, with the rest retrieved from reference TRBV5-1 and TRBJ1-3, is KAGVTQTPRYLIKTRGQQVTLSCSPISGHRSVSWYQQTPGQGLQFLFEYFSETQRNKGNFPGRFSGRQFSNSRSEMNVSTLELGDSALYLCASSPTGFRGNTIYFGEGSWLTVV.

This rearrangement joins TRBV19 to TRBJ1-2; 8 positions agree with TRBD1. Trimming took 4 bases from V and 3 from J; bases not matched to a gene: 1. Germline V gene lookup returns CDR1 LNHDA and CDR2 SQIVND (reference sequence). The CDR3 has 13 residues. The CDR3 sequence is CASSTQGDYGYTF. The DNA of the CDR3 is TGTGCCAGTAGTACACAGGGGGACTATGGCTACACCTTC.

Note on this clonotype: Mismatch with germline at one junction end may stem from a read error. This chain uses TRBV12-3 or TRBV12-4 with TRBJ2-1; possibly TRBD2 for D (5 bases). The CDR3 loop spans 14 amino acids. CDR3 amino acids: CASSPRASNNEQFF. CDR3 nucleotides: TGTGCCAGCAGTCCGAGGGCCTCCAACAATGAGCAGTTCTTC.

This clonotype was observed a handful of times. It differs at one base from a far larger clone, so likely a read error. V is TRBV7-9 and J is TRBJ1-1; D unclear. V lost 3 bases and J 1 base, leaving 3 bases between the germline ends. This CDR3 region has 12 residues. Per germline, CDR1 SEHNR and CDR2 FQNEAQ (reference sequence). The CDR3 protein is CASSFSNTEAFF. The CDR3, as DNA: TGTGCCAGCAGCTTTTCGAACACTGAAGCTTTCTTT.

The J gene is TRBJ2-7, the V gene TRBV20-1; D not certain. CDR1 is DFQATT, CDR2 SNEGSKA, per germline (reference sequence). The CDR3 length is 15 residues. The V and J ends lost 5 bases and 4 bases respectively, with 21 bases between them. Here the CDR3 reads CSAPPLVGSRYEQYF. The CDR3 DNA reads TGCAGTGCTCCACCCCTAGTTGGTAGTCGTTACGAGCAGTACTTC.

The V gene is TRBV29-1, the J gene TRBJ2-7; TRBD2 agrees at 8 bases. After removal of 4 bases from V and 1 base from J, the junction contained 9 bases not matched to a gene. In germline, CDR1 is SQVTM, CDR2 ANQGSEA. There are 15 residues in the CDR3. This chain's CDR3 is CSVVLSSGPSYEQYF. For the CDR3, the DNA is TGCAGCGTTGTCTTGTCTAGCGGGCCTTCCTACGAGCAGTACTTC.